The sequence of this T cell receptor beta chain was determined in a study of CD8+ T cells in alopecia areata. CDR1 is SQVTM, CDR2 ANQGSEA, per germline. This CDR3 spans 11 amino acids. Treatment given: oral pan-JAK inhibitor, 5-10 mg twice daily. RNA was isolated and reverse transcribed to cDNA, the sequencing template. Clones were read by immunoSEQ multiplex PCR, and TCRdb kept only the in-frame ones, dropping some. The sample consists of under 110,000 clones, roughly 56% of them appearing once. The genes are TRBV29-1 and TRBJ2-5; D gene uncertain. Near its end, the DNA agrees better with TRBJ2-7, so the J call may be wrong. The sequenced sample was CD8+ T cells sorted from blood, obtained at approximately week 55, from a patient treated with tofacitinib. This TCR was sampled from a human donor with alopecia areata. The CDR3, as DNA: TGCAGCGTTGTAAAGGACTACGAGCAGTACTTC. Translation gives CSVVKDYEQYF.